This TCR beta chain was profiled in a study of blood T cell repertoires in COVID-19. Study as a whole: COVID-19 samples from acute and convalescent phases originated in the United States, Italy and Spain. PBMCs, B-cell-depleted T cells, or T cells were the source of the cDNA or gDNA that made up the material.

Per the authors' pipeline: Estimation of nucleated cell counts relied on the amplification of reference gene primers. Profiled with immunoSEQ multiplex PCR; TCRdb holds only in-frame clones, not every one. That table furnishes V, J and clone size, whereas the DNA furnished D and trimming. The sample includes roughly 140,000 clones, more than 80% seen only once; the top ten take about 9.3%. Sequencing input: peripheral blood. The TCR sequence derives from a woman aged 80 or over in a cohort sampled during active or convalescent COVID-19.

CDR3 DNA: TGTGCCAGCAAAACTGGGACAGAGAACTATGGCTACACCTTC. Protein sequence: CASKTGTENYGYTF. This chain links TRBV28 with TRBJ1-2; TRBD1 matches 7 bases. CDR1 MDHEN and CDR2 SYDVKM come from the germline V gene. Unmatched junction bases numbered 7, after V lost 7 bases and J lost 2 bases. CDR3 length equals 14 residues.